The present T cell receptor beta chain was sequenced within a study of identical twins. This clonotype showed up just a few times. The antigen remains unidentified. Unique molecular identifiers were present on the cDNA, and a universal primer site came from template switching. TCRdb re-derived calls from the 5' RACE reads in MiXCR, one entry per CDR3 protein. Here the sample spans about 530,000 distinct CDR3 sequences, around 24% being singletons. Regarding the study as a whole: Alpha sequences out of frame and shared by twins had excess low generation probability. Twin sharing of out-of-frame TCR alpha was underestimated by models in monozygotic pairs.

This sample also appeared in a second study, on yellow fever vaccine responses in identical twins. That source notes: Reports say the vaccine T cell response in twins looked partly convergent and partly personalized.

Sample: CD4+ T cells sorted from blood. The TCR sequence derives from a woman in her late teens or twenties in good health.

The CDR3 loop reads CATAGSGSQPQHF. CDR3 DNA sequence: TGTGCCACCGCGGGGAGTGGGTCTCAGCCCCAGCATTTT. The chain has TRBV24-1 and TRBJ1-5, with no clear D. The CDR3 loop spans 13 amino acids. Trimming took 9 bases from V and 6 from J, leaving 14 bases between them. Germline CDR1 and CDR2: KGHDR and SFDVKD.